The entry that follows covers one TCR beta chain sequence. Germline values: CDR1 LGHNA, CDR2 YNFKEQ. The CDR3 runs 16 residues. V lost 1 base and J lost 7; bases outside the gene matches: 11. This entry comes from a study of blood T cell repertoires in COVID-19. Here immunoSEQ multiplex PCR was the method, and the copy in TCRdb shows in-frame clones only, minus some. The table shows fewer than 250,000 clones, with approximately 91% occurring only once. The chain employs TRBV4-2 and TRBJ1-1; 8 bases map to TRBD1. This receptor was obtained from a man aged 25 to 40 with acute or convalescent COVID-19. The sequenced sample consisted of peripheral blood. The CDR3 DNA is TGTGCCAGCAGCCAAGGTCCGACGGGGACAGGCGGTGAAGCTTTCTTT. This translates into CASSQGPTGTGGEAFF.